This record looks at one TCR beta chain sequence and its context. The data were obtained in a study of T cells expressing NK-cell markers. Study-level information: It was sorted CD3+CD56-NKG2C+, CD3+CD56+NKG2C- and CD3+CD56+NKG2C+ T cells that provided the TCR beta repertoires.

It was by 5'RACE template switching with UMIs that TCR beta cDNA was made. Using the 5' RACE reads, TCRdb records one entry per CDR3 protein without DNA. This table holds 200,000 to 300,000 distinct CDR3 sequences. Germline CDR1 SGHTA, CDR2 FQGNSA. The CDR3 is made up of 14 amino acids. The chain carries TRBV7-2 and TRBJ1-4; checking the TCRdb D call of TRBD1 is not possible without DNA. Sample: blood T cells: a sorted CD56 or NKG2C T cell subset, CD4+ or CD8+ T cells, or bulk PBMC T cells (not recorded which). The clonotype originates from a woman between 18 and 70 years old in good health. The CDR3 here is CASSFDRANEKLFF.